These 20 T cell receptor beta chains were all obtained from the same sample, sequenced in a study of T cell repertoires in cytomegalovirus infection. TCRdb recomputed calls from the reads with MiXCR, one row per CDR3 protein. This repertoire shows about 320,000 distinct CDR3 sequences, approximately 9.5% found once; its top ten account for 3.5% to 4.5%. The specimen was PBMCs. The source is a human donor in good health (CMV status not recorded). Some clones in this sample may be carry-over from other donors' samples.

This clonotype showed up many times. The V call is TRBV7-3, the J call TRBJ2-1, with 12 positions matching TRBD1. The V gene end was trimmed by 5 bases and the J gene end by 7 bases; junction bases not matched to a gene: 3. The CDR3 consists of 14 residues. The germline V gene encodes CDR1 SGHTA and CDR2 FQGTGA. CDR3 protein: CASSRDRGRNEQFF. CDR3 nucleotides: TGTGCCAGCAGCCGGGACAGGGGGCGTAATGAGCAGTTCTTC. The full variable domain, rest sourced from reference TRBV7-3 and TRBJ2-1, is GAGVSQTPSNKVTEKGKYVELRCDPISGHTALYWYRQSLGQGPEFLIYFQGTGAADDSGLPNDRFFAVRPEGSVSTLKIQRTERGDSAVYLCASSRDRGRNEQFFGPGTRLTVL.

The V and J genes are TRBV28 and TRBJ2-1; 7 bases agree with TRBD1. This CDR3 has 13 residues. Germline V lookup: CDR1 MDHEN, CDR2 SYDVKM. V was clipped by 2 bases and J by 7 bases; unmatched bases: 2. DNA for the CDR3: TGTGCCAGCAGTTTAGGGACAGAAAATGAGCAGTTCTTC. This codes for CASSLGTENEQFF.

The chain couples TRBV2 to TRBJ2-7, with 8 bases lining up with TRBD1. The CDR3 runs to 15 residues. J gave up 0 bases and V 2 bases, and 3 bases lay outside the gene matches. Germline loops: CDR1 SNHLY, CDR2 FYNNEI. The CDR3 DNA follows: TGTGCCAGCAGTGAACGACAGGGGAGCTCCTACGAGCAGTACTTC. Encoded protein: CASSERQGSSYEQYF.

The chain uses TRBV4-2 and TRBJ2-7, with 10 bases identical to TRBD1. V shed 4 bases, J shed 6 bases, and the junction held 9 bases outside the gene matches. The CDR3 consists of 15 residues. Germline values: CDR1 LGHNA, CDR2 YNFKEQ. This chain's CDR3 is CASSLGGQGIGEQYF. CDR3 nucleotide sequence: TGTGCCAGCAGCCTCGGGGGACAGGGGATCGGCGAGCAGTACTTC.

V usage is TRBV2 and J usage is TRBJ2-2, with D possibly being TRBD1 or TRBD2 (5 bases each). Looked up from germline, CDR1 is SNHLY and CDR2 is FYNNEI. The CDR3 is 14 residues long. The V end was cut by 9 bases, the J end by 4 bases, with 15 bases between. CDR3 nucleotides: TGTGCCAGTACCCGGGGCCTAGGCACCGGGGAGCTGTTTTTT. Its protein product is CASTRGLGTGELFF.

The chain combines TRBV6-2 or TRBV6-3 with TRBJ2-1; weak D call: TRBD1 (6 bases). Germline V lookup: CDR1 MNHEY, CDR2 SVGEGT. With 6 bases removed from V and 7 bases from J, the gap between germline ends came to 16 bases. This CDR3 is 14 amino acids long. Here the CDR3 reads CASRGARGLNEQFF. CDR3 in DNA: TGTGCCAGCAGGGGGGCCCGGGGCCTAAATGAGCAGTTCTTC.

The J gene is TRBJ2-1, the V gene TRBV13; possible D gene TRBD1, 6 bases. Trimming shortened V by 3 bases and J by 8 bases, and 11 bases separated the two germline ends. The CDR3 covers 13 residues. From germline, CDR1 is PRHDT and CDR2 FYEKMQ (reference sequence). The CDR3 loop reads CASSFPGGDEQFF. CDR3 nucleotide sequence: TGTGCCAGCAGCTTCCCTGGGGGCGATGAGCAGTTCTTC.

The chain is built from TRBV28 and TRBJ1-4; no reliable D call. There are 12 residues in the CDR3. V lost 5 bases, J lost 8 bases, and 9 bases lay in between. Per germline, CDR1 MDHEN and CDR2 SYDVKM. The CDR3 here is CASSAGGEKLFF. Here the CDR3 DNA reads TGTGCCAGCAGTGCGGGTGGCGAAAAACTGTTTTTT.

This clonotype occurred a few times. The V gene is TRBV7-2, the J gene TRBJ1-5, with D uncertain. V lost 5 bases and J lost 5, with 13 bases in between. Per the germline V gene, CDR1 is SGHTA and CDR2 is FQGNSA. This CDR3 has 14 residues. The CDR3 bases are TGTGCCAGCAGCCGCGACAAGTCCCATCAGCCCCAGCATTTT. Amino acid sequence: CASSRDKSHQPQHF.

This clonotype turned up a few times. The chain uses TRBV6-1 and TRBJ1-2; no clear D gene. Trimming took off 4 bases at V and 6 bases at J, with 15 bases between the two ends. The CDR3 contains 14 residues. CDR1 is MNHNS, CDR2 SASEGT, per germline. The CDR3, as DNA: TGTGCCAGCAGTGCCGTTCGGGCCTCAGATGGCTACACCTTC. This encodes CASSAVRASDGYTF.

This clonotype was counted a few times. The rearrangement uses TRBV11-2 and TRBJ2-7, with TRBD2 identical over 12 bases. V was pared by 5 bases and J by 3 bases, with 5 bases of the junction left unmatched. The CDR3 has 15 residues. Germline values: CDR1 SGHAT, CDR2 FQNNGV. CDR3 bases: TGTGCCAGCAGCCAGACTAGCGGGAGTTTCTACGAGCAGTACTTC. Translated: CASSQTSGSFYEQYF.

This clonotype was detected a few times. The chain uses TRBV7-2 and TRBJ2-7; tentatively, D is TRBD2 (6 bases). The germline V and J ends were trimmed by 6 bases and 7 bases, with 34 bases remaining between them. CDR3 size: 19 residues. Germline lookup yields CDR1 SGHTA and CDR2 FQGNSA. CDR3 region: CASSPAGSTLFSYVREQYF. For the CDR3, the DNA is TGTGCCAGCAGTCCCGCGGGGAGCACCTTATTCTCCTACGTAAGGGAGCAGTACTTC.

This clonotype occurred many times. V and J are TRBV6-1 and TRBJ2-1; 8 nucleotides match TRBD2. The CDR3 loop spans 15 amino acids. The trim removed 5 bases at V and 5 bases at J, leaving 8 bases unmatched. Germline V CDR1 and CDR2: MNHNS, SASEGT. CDR3 region: CASSWRGGGNNEQFF. The CDR3 region has the DNA TGTGCCAGCAGTTGGCGGGGCGGGGGGAACAATGAGCAGTTCTTC.

This chain joins TRBV5-1 and TRBJ1-2, with D maybe TRBD1 (6 bases). V was cut by 4 bases and J by 4 bases, with 23 bases left in between. CDR1 and CDR2 from the germline V gene are SGHRS and YFSETQ. CDR3 length: 17 residues. The CDR3: CASSPLIPDRPPYGYTF. CDR3 DNA: TGCGCCAGCAGCCCGCTCATACCCGACAGGCCACCCTATGGCTACACCTTC.

On this clonotype: Given a much more abundant clone one base away, this may be a read error. The chain recombines TRBV12-3 or TRBV12-4 with TRBJ2-7; tentatively, D is TRBD1 (6 bases). There are 14 residues in the CDR3. CDR3 nucleotides: TGTGACAGCAGGCACTCCAGGGGTCCCTACGAGCAGTACTTC. Its protein is CDSRHSRGPYEQYF.

The V and J genes are TRBV15 and TRBJ2-2, with 8 bases fitting TRBD2. CDR3 size: 20 residues. The trim removed 3 bases at V and 2 bases at J, leaving 17 bases unmatched. The germline gives CDR1 LNHNV, CDR2 YYDKDF (reference sequence). The CDR3 sequence: CATSSGRFSGVLDNTGELFF. The CDR3 DNA sequence: TGTGCCACCAGCAGTGGGCGGTTTAGCGGGGTGCTGGATAACACCGGGGAGCTGTTTTTT.

The V gene is TRBV7-9, the J gene TRBJ2-1, with D possibly matching TRBD2 (6 bases). The germline CDR1 and CDR2 sequences are SEHNR and FQNEAQ (reference sequence). The CDR3 contains 15 residues. V was clipped by 1 base and J by 6 bases, with 13 bases between them. DNA of the CDR3: TGTGCCAGCAGCTTAGTCCCCACCGGGAGCAATGAGCAGTTCTTC. Translating it yields CASSLVPTGSNEQFF.

This clonotype is a singleton in its sample. This chain uses TRBV6-6 with TRBJ2-2; D uncertain. The CDR3 consists of 12 residues. V lost 8 bases, J lost 5 bases, and 9 bases lay in between. CDR1 and CDR2 from the germline V gene are MNHNY and SVGAGI (reference sequence). Here the CDR3 DNA reads TGTGCCAGCGGCCAAGGGACCGGGGAGCTGTTTTTT. It specifies CASGQGTGELFF.

This clonotype was picked up a small number of times. The V and J genes are TRBV7-2 and TRBJ2-2; tentatively, D is TRBD1 (6 bases). V was trimmed by 5 bases and J by 9 bases, leaving 10 bases between them. The germline gives CDR1 SGHTA, CDR2 FQGNSA. The CDR3 is 12 residues long. The DNA for the CDR3 is TGTGCCAGCAGCCAGGGGACCAGGGAGCTGTTTTTT. This translates into CASSQGTRELFF.

This clonotype has more than one count but fewer than ten. The rearrangement joins TRBV27 to TRBJ1-2; D unclear. There are 15 residues in the CDR3. Trimming took off 2 bases at V and 1 base at J, with 11 bases between the two ends. CDR1 and CDR2 (germline): MNHEY, SMNVEV (reference sequence). CDR3 coding DNA: TGTGCCAGCAGTTTACTTCCCGGGAGTAACTATGGCTACACCTTC. It yields the protein CASSLLPGSNYGYTF.